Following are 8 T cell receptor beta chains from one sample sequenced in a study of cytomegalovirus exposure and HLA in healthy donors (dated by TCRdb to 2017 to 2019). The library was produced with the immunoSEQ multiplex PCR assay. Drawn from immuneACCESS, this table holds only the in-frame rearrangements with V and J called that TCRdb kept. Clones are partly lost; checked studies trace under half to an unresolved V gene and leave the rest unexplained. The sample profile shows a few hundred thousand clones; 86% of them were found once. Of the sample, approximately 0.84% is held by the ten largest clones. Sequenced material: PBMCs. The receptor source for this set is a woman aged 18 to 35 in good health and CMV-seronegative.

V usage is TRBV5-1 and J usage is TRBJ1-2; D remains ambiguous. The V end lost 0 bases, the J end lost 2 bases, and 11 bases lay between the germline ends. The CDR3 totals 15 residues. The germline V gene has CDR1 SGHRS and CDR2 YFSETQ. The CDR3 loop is CASSLGYTINYGYTF. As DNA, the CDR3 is TGCGCCAGCAGCTTGGGTTACACGATCAACTATGGCTACACCTTC.

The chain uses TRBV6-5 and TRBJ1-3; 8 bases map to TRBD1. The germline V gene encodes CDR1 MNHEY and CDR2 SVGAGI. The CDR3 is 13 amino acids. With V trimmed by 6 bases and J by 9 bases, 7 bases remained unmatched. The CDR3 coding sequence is TGTGCCAGCAGACAGGGGGTGGGAGGCACCATATATTTT. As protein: CASRQGVGGTIYF.

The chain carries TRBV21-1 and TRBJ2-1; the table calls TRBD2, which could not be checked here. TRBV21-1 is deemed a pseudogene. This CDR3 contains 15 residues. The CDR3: CASSKRENERDEQFF. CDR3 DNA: TGTGCCAGCAGCAAACGGGAAAATGAGCGGGATGAGCAGTTCTTC.

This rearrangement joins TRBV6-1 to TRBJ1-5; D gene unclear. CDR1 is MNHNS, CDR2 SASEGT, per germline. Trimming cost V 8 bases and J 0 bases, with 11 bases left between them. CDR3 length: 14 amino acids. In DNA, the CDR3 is TGTGCCAGCTCTGTGACATTTAGCAATCAGCCCCAGCATTTT. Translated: CASSVTFSNQPQHF.

CDR3 DNA sequence: TGTGCCAGCAGCCTAGGTCACTACGACAGGGGGAACACTGAAGCTTTCTTT. It is translated as CASSLGHYDRGNTEAFF. This rearrangement joins TRBV7-2 to TRBJ1-1; 8 bases are a match to TRBD1. J was trimmed by 1 base and V by 5 bases; bases with no gene match: 12. The length of the CDR3 is 17 residues. Germline V CDR1 and CDR2: SGHTA, FQGNSA.

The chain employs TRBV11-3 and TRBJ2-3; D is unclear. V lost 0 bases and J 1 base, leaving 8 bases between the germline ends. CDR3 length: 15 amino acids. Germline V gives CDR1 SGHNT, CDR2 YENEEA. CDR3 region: CASSLETGGTDTQYF. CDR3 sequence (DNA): TGTGCCAGCAGCTTAGAGACCGGAGGCACAGATACGCAGTATTTT.

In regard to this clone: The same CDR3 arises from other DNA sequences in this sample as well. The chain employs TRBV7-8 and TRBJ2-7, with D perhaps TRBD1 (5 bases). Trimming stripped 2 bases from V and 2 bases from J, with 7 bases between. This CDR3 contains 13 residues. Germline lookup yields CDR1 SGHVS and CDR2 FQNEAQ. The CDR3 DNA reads TGTGCCAGCAGCTTATCAGGGCCCTACGAGCAGTACTTC. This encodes CASSLSGPYEQYF.

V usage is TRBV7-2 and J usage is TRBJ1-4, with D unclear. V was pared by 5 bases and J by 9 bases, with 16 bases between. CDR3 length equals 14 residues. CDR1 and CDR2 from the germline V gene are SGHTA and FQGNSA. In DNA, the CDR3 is TGTGCCAGCAGCCCATCTTACACACCACAAAAACTGTTTTTT. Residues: CASSPSYTPQKLFF.